The 26 T cell receptor beta chains presented below share a single source sample, sequenced in a study of CD8 T cells in ankylosing spondylitis. One entry per CDR3 protein, called by TCRdb with MiXCR from the 5' RACE reads. The sample shows 220,000 or so distinct CDR3 sequences, roughly a tenth of them seen only once. Sequencing was done on a sample of blood, either unsorted or a sorted T cell fraction (not recorded which). The receptor source for this set is a male donor with ankylosing spondylitis or in good health (not recorded which).

As regards this clonotype: A much larger clone sits a single nucleotide away, making a read error possible. No conserved phenylalanine or tryptophan is present at the end of the CDR3, so a read error is the likely explanation. The chain has TRBV28 and TRBJ1-5; 8 bases are a match to TRBD1. Losses at the gene ends were 5 bases for V and 3 bases for J; bases not matched to a gene: 6. The CDR3 is 15 amino acids. Germline V gene lookup returns CDR1 MDHEN and CDR2 SYDVKM. CDR3 nucleotide sequence: TGTGCCAGCAGTACCGCGGACAGGGACAATCAGCCCCAGCATCTT. It specifies CASSTADRDNQPQHL.

This clonotype was counted at least ten times. This chain connects TRBV12-3 or TRBV12-4 to TRBJ2-5; TRBD1 agrees at 10 bases. With V trimmed by 6 bases and J by 5 bases, 6 bases remained unmatched. The CDR3 runs 14 residues. CDR3 coding DNA: TGTGCCAGCAGCCCCCGGACAGGGGGTGAGACCCAGTACTTC. Translation gives CASSPRTGGETQYF.

This clonotype was picked up many times. This chain connects TRBV5-1 to TRBJ2-4; 8 bases match TRBD1. With V trimmed by 1 base and J by 3 bases, 9 bases remained unmatched. This CDR3 has 17 amino acids. Germline V gene sequence: CDR1 SGHRS, CDR2 YFSETQ. The CDR3 protein is CASSLNSGGGGKNIQYF. CDR3 nucleotide sequence: TGCGCCAGCAGCTTGAACTCAGGGGGCGGTGGCAAAAACATTCAGTACTTC. Variable domain in full (rest from reference TRBV5-1 and TRBJ2-4): KAGVTQTPRYLIKTRGQQVTLSCSPISGHRSVSWYQQTPGQGLQFLFEYFSETQRNKGNFPGRFSGRQFSNSRSEMNVSTLELGDSALYLCASSLNSGGGGKNIQYFGAGTRLSVL.

The chain is built from TRBV6-1 and TRBJ1-1; no reliable D call. The CDR3 spans 15 residues. Germline CDR1 reads MNHNS; CDR2 reads SASEGT. Trimming removed 0 bases from V and 1 base from J, with 9 bases in between. The CDR3 region has the DNA TGTGCCAGCAGTGAAGCGCCGGCAGGGAACACTGAAGCTTTCTTT. It is translated as CASSEAPAGNTEAFF.

The sample holds many counts of this clonotype. This sequence joins TRBV3-1 and TRBJ1-1; no reliable D call. There are 14 residues in the CDR3. Deletions cut 4 bases from V and 6 bases from J, with 15 bases between. Per the germline V gene, CDR1 is LGHDT and CDR2 is YNNKEL (reference sequence). The CDR3 reads CASSPRGSGAEAFF. In DNA, the CDR3 is TGTGCCAGCAGCCCCAGAGGGTCAGGCGCTGAAGCTTTCTTT.

This clonotype was counted ten times or more. The chain carries TRBV5-5 and TRBJ1-2; 8 bases align to TRBD1. The germline V gene encodes CDR1 SGHKS and CDR2 YYEKEE (reference sequence). The CDR3 covers 15 residues. Trimming took 2 bases from V and 7 from J; bases not matched to a gene: 10. CDR3 nucleotides: TGTGCCAGCAGCTTACGGGACAGGTTTTTCAGTGGCTACACCTTC. The encoded protein is CASSLRDRFFSGYTF.

This clonotype was seen at least ten times. The gene calls are TRBV6-5 and TRBJ1-5; D is possibly TRBD1 (5 bases). V lost 2 bases and J 2 bases, leaving 10 bases between the germline ends. The CDR3 length is 15 residues. Germline V gives CDR1 MNHEY, CDR2 SVGAGI. The CDR3 nucleotides are TGTGCCAGCAGTTACGTGGGGGTAGGCAATCAGCCCCAGCATTTT. This gives the protein CASSYVGVGNQPQHF.

V gene TRBV6-5 combines with J gene TRBJ2-5; 9 bases fit TRBD2. The CDR3 is 15 residues long. The junction had 3 bases not matched to a gene; V was cut back by 0 bases and J by 4 bases. Germline CDR1 reads MNHEY; CDR2 reads SVGAGI. CDR3 coding DNA: TGTGCCAGCAGTTACTCGGCGGGGGGGCGAGAGACCCAGTACTTC. Its translation: CASSYSAGGRETQYF.

This clonotype showed up many times. The chain is built from TRBV9 and TRBJ2-3; 10 positions match TRBD2. CDR3 length: 16 amino acids. The germline V gene encodes CDR1 SGDLS and CDR2 YYNGEE. The V and J ends lost 3 bases and 6 bases, in that order; junction bases with no gene match: 10. CDR3 sequence (DNA): TGTGCCAGCAGCGCACTAGCGGGGAGGCTCGCGGATACGCAGTATTTT. Protein product: CASSALAGRLADTQYF.

This clonotype appeared many times. This chain connects TRBV3-1 to TRBJ1-2; TRBD1 is a possible D gene (5 bases). Germline V lookup: CDR1 LGHDT, CDR2 YNNKEL (reference sequence). Trimming shortened V by 4 bases and J by 8 bases, and 17 bases separated the two germline ends. The CDR3 consists of 14 residues. The CDR3 loop reads CASSRGAGSRGYTF. CDR3 coding DNA: TGTGCCAGCAGCCGCGGCGCAGGGTCAAGAGGCTACACCTTC.

The rearrangement uses TRBV5-1 and TRBJ2-7, with unresolved D. V lost 3 bases, J lost 0 bases, and 10 bases lay in between. Germline V gene lookup returns CDR1 SGHRS and CDR2 YFSETQ. The CDR3 is 14 amino acids. The DNA of the CDR3 is TGCGCCAGCAGCTCGCAGGTTTACTCCTACGAGCAGTACTTC. It is translated as CASSSQVYSYEQYF.

This clonotype was seen a handful of times. The V and J genes are TRBV24-1 and TRBJ2-1, with 8 bases identical to TRBD1. With 2 bases clipped from V and 1 base from J, the junction kept 3 bases outside the gene matches. The CDR3 loop spans 16 amino acids. The germline V gene encodes CDR1 KGHDR and CDR2 SFDVKD. The CDR3 loop reads CATSDSDRGSYNEQFF. In nucleotides, the CDR3 is TGTGCCACCAGTGATTCCGACAGGGGATCCTACAATGAGCAGTTCTTC.

This clonotype was recorded many times. V usage is TRBV12-3 or TRBV12-4 and J usage is TRBJ1-5; maybe TRBD1 (6 bases). The length of the CDR3 is 14 residues. V dropped 4 bases and J dropped 4 bases, with 11 bases sitting between them. The CDR3 reads CASSYGQMNQPQHF. The CDR3 DNA reads as TGTGCCAGCAGTTACGGACAGATGAATCAGCCCCAGCATTTT.

This clonotype appeared a few times. The junction departs from the called germline gene at one end, perhaps through a read error. The DNA for the CDR3 is TGCAGTGCCAGAGGGGCGTCCGCGAATGCTAGCAATCAGCCCCAGCATTTT. Protein: CSARGASANASNQPQHF. The chain carries TRBV20-1 and TRBJ1-5; D possibly corresponds to TRBD1 (5 bases). The length of the CDR3 is 17 residues. CDR1 is DFQATT, CDR2 SNEGSKA, per germline (reference sequence).

The chain links TRBV6-1 to TRBJ2-7; D not certain. Per germline, CDR1 MNHNS and CDR2 SASEGT. The CDR3 length is 13 residues. The germline V and J ends were trimmed by 9 bases and 1 base, with 13 bases remaining between them. CDR3 sequence (DNA): TGTGCCAGTAGCAATCGGGTATCCTACGAGCAGTACTTC. Translation gives CASSNRVSYEQYF.

This clonotype was seen at least ten times. The V gene is TRBV7-9, the J gene TRBJ2-7; D not resolved. With 5 bases removed from V and 4 bases from J, the gap between germline ends came to 12 bases. The CDR3 has 13 amino acids. Germline CDR1 SEHNR, CDR2 FQNEAQ (reference sequence). The DNA of the CDR3 is TGTGCCAGCAGCCCACACGAAGGGTACGAGCAGTACTTC. Translated, it gives CASSPHEGYEQYF.

This clonotype appeared many times. The chain is built from TRBV6-5 and TRBJ2-5; D is uncertain. The CDR3 sequence is 14 residues long. Germline V gene sequence: CDR1 MNHEY, CDR2 SVGAGI. V lost 2 bases and J lost 1, with 8 bases in between. The CDR3 protein is CASSYRTAQETQYF. The CDR3 nucleotides read TGTGCCAGCAGTTACAGAACGGCCCAAGAGACCCAGTACTTC.

The chain links TRBV20-1 to TRBJ2-3, with 7 bases fitting TRBD1. The J segment lost 0 bases and the V segment lost 7 bases, leaving 4 bases of the junction unmatched. CDR1 and CDR2 (germline): DFQATT, SNEGSKA (reference sequence). The CDR3 covers 13 residues. The CDR3 region has the DNA TGCAGTGGGGACAGCGGAAGCACAGATACGCAGTATTTT. This translates into CSGDSGSTDTQYF.

This clonotype was detected ten times or more. The rearrangement uses TRBV12-3 or TRBV12-4 and TRBJ1-1, with a tentative D call TRBD1 (5 bases). V lost 6 bases to trimming and J lost 6 bases, with 17 bases between them. The length of the CDR3 is 14 residues. In DNA, the CDR3 is TGTGCCAGCAGACCTGAGGGGAAAACCCCTGAAGCTTTCTTT. It translates to CASRPEGKTPEAFF.

There are many counts of this clonotype. The chain links TRBV7-2 to TRBJ1-5; 8 positions match TRBD1. Trimming took 4 bases from V and 3 from J; bases not matched to a gene: 5. The CDR3 length is 15 residues. Germline values: CDR1 SGHTA, CDR2 FQGNSA. The CDR3 DNA is TGTGCCAGCAGCTCGGGACAGGCCTACAATCAGCCCCAGCATTTT. The encoded protein is CASSSGQAYNQPQHF.

This clonotype was counted at least ten times. The chain is built from TRBV29-1 and TRBJ2-3, with D possibly matching TRBD1 (6 bases). Per germline, CDR1 SQVTM and CDR2 ANQGSEA. This CDR3 is 13 amino acids long. The germline V and J ends were trimmed by 4 bases and 4 bases, with 12 bases remaining between them. This CDR3 reads CSVAHSGADTQYF. Here the CDR3 DNA reads TGCAGCGTTGCCCATTCAGGGGCAGATACGCAGTATTTT.

This clonotype has a count of ten or more. The genes are TRBV12-3 or TRBV12-4 and TRBJ1-4, with 11 positions matching TRBD1. The CDR3 runs 15 residues. The V and J ends lost 5 bases and 5 bases, in that order; junction bases with no gene match: 4. CDR3 DNA: TGTGCCAGCAGTCAGGGGACAGGGGGAAATGAAAAACTGTTTTTT. Translation gives CASSQGTGGNEKLFF.

V is TRBV6-2 or TRBV6-3 and J is TRBJ2-3; TRBD2 matches 8 bases. The CDR3 contains 14 residues. With 1 base clipped from V and 5 bases from J, the junction kept 2 bases outside the gene matches. Germline V gene lookup returns CDR1 MNHEY and CDR2 SVGEGT. CDR3 sequence (DNA): TGTGCCAGCAGTTACTGGCTAGCGGGAGATACGCAGTATTTT. Its translation is CASSYWLAGDTQYF.

This clonotype came up a few times. The V and J genes are TRBV5-1 and TRBJ1-4; a possible D gene is TRBD1 (6 bases). The CDR3 is 15 residues long. Germline V gene sequence: CDR1 SGHRS, CDR2 YFSETQ. Trimming pared 4 bases from V and 8 bases from J, leaving 18 bases between. The CDR3 nucleotides read TGCGCCAGCAGCCCGGGGGGCAGGGCACTGGAAAAACTGTTTTTT. Protein: CASSPGGRALEKLFF.

In its sample, this clonotype was seen many times. The rearrangement uses TRBV12-5 and TRBJ2-5; D may match TRBD1 or TRBD2 (6 bases each). V was clipped by 0 bases and J by 4 bases, with 15 bases between them. This CDR3 is built from 16 residues. CDR1 and CDR2 from the germline V gene are LGHNT and FRNRAP. CDR3 protein: CASGLVGTPGAETQYF. CDR3 nucleotides: TGTGCTAGTGGTTTGGTAGGGACTCCAGGGGCAGAGACCCAGTACTTC.

J is TRBJ2-2 and V is TRBV6-1; D may be TRBD2 (6 bases). This CDR3 contains 14 residues. The ends were cut back, 5 bases at V and 4 bases at J, with 11 bases in the middle. Germline V gives CDR1 MNHNS, CDR2 SASEGT. The CDR3 is CASSPGVGTGELFF. CDR3 nucleotides: TGTGCCAGCAGTCCGGGGGTCGGCACCGGGGAGCTGTTTTTT.